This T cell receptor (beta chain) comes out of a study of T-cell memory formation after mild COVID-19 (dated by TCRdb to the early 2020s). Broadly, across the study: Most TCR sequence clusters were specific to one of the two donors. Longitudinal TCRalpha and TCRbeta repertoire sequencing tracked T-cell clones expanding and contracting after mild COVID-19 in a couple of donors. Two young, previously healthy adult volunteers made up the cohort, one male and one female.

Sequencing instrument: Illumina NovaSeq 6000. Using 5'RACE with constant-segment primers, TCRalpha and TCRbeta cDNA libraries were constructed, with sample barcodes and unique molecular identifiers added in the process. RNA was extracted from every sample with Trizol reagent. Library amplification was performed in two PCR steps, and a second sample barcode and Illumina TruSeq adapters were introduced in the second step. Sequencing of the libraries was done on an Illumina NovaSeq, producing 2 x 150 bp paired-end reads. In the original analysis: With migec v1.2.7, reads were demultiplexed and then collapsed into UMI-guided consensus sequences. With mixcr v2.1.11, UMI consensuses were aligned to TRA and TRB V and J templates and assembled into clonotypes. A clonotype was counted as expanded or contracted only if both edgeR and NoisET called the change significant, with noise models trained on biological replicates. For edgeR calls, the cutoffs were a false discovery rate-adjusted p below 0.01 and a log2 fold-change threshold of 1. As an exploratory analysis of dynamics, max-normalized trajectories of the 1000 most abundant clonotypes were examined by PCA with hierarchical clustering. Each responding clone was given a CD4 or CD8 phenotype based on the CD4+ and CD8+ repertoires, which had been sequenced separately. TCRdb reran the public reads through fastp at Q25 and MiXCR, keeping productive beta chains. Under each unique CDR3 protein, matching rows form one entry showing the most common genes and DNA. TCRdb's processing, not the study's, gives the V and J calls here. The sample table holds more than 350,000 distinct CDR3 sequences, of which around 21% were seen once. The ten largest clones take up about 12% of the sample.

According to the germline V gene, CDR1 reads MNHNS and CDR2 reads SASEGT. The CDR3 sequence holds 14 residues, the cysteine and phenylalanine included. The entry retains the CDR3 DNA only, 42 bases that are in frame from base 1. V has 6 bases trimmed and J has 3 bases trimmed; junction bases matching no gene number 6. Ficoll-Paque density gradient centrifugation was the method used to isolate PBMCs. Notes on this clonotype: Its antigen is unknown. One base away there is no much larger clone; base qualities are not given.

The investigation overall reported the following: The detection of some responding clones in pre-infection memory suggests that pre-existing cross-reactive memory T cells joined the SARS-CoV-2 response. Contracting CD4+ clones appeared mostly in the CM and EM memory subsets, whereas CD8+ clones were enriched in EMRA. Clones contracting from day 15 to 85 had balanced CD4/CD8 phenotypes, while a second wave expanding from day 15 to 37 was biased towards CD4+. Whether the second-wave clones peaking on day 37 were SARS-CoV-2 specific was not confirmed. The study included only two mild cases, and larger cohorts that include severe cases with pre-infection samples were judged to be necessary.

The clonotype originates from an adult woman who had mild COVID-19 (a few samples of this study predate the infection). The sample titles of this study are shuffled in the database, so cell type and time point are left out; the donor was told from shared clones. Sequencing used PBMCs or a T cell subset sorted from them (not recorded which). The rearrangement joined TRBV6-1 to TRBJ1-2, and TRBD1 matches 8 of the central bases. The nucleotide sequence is TGTGCCAGCAGCGTCAGGGGGCGCGACTATGGCTACACCTTC. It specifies CASSVRGRDYGYTF.